This T cell receptor beta chain was retrieved from a study of Graves' ophthalmopathy and Graves' hyperthyroidism. The table lists this clonotype with many counts. Its antigen is as yet unknown. General observations from the study: Most thyroid clonotypes expanded beyond 0.001 frequency were also found in blood. Ophthalmopathy progression was predicted with 55% to 71% sensitivity and 72% to 80% specificity.

From germline, CDR1 is MRHNA and CDR2 SNTAGT. This CDR3 comprises 18 residues. J lost 0 bases, V lost 5 bases, and 14 bases had no gene match. RNA transcripts were the source from which TCR beta CDR3 regions were amplified. RT-PCR in the first round used HTBI primers; a second-round multiplex PCR followed. Via MiXCR, TCRdb re-called the multiplex PCR reads, giving one row per CDR3 protein. Seen here are nearly 400,000 distinct CDR3 sequences, around 17% observed once, and the top ten hold around 1.5%. In donors with ophthalmopathy, activity was moderate-to-severe, with CAS ≥3, NOSPECS ≥4 and duration under 3 months.

The sequence was obtained from a woman under 30 with Graves' ophthalmopathy. The sequenced sample consisted of peripheral blood. The chain combines TRBV6-4 with TRBJ2-7; 9 bases fit TRBD1. In nucleotides, the CDR3 is TGTGCCAGCAGTCCAACCGTGGGACAGGGATGGAGCTCCTACGAGCAGTACTTC. Translated, it gives CASSPTVGQGWSSYEQYF.